The next 10 T cell receptor beta chains were all read from a single sample in a study of brain T cells in children with intractable seizures. TCRdb keeps only in-frame clones here, not all; method: immunoSEQ multiplex PCR. The data contain 300,000 to 400,000 clones, 93% of them singletons. Documented time point: blood from clinic visit 5 months post-surgery; TSC patient then seizure free. The starting material was peripheral blood, obtained roughly 5 months after surgery. All receptors come from a boy less than two years old with tuberous sclerosis and intractable seizures.

V and J are TRBV2 and TRBJ2-7; 10 bases agree with TRBD2. Looked up from germline, CDR1 is SNHLY and CDR2 is FYNNEI. Trimming took 5 bases from V and 7 from J; bases not matched to a gene: 8. The length of the CDR3 is 14 residues. The CDR3 spells CASSSSGGVDEQYF. The CDR3 bases are TGTGCCAGCAGTTCGAGCGGGGGGGTCGATGAGCAGTACTTC.

The rearrangement joins TRBV21-1 to TRBJ2-2; whether TRBD2, the table's D call, matches the DNA was not checked. TRBV21-1 represents a pseudogene. This CDR3 is 15 amino acids long. The CDR3 sequence: CASSPNGWWTGELFF. The CDR3 nucleotides read TGTGCCAGCAGCCCTAACGGGTGGTGGACCGGGGAGCTGTTTTTT.

This clone was recorded only once. The chain couples TRBV6-5 to TRBJ1-5; D not certain. Germline lookup yields CDR1 MNHEY and CDR2 SVGAGI. V was cut by 7 bases and J by 1 base, with 11 bases left in between. The CDR3 has 14 amino acids. The CDR3 spells CASKLDGSNQPQHF. The DNA for the CDR3 is TGTGCCAGCAAATTAGACGGGAGCAATCAGCCCCAGCATTTT.

V gene TRBV5-1 combines with J gene TRBJ2-3, with D perhaps matching TRBD1 or TRBD2 (5 bases each). Germline CDR1 reads SGHRS; CDR2 reads YFSETQ. The CDR3 sequence is 16 residues long. With 0 bases removed from V and 6 bases from J, the gap between germline ends came to 17 bases. The CDR3 protein is CASSLGPGPTTDTQYF. The CDR3 region has the DNA TGCGCCAGCAGCTTGGGGCCGGGACCCACAACGGATACGCAGTATTTT.

The V gene is TRBV6-4, the J gene TRBJ1-5; the match to TRBD1 covers 9 bases. Per the germline V gene, CDR1 is MRHNA and CDR2 is SNTAGT. The CDR3 sequence is 18 residues long. The ends lost 0 bases at V and 4 bases at J; junction bases unmatched: 10. The CDR3 nucleotides are TGTGCCAGCAGTGACTCAAAGGAGACAGGGGGAAGGAATCAGCCCCAGCATTTT. Its protein product is CASSDSKETGGRNQPQHF.

The chain has TRBV7-8 and TRBJ2-3; D gene unclear. V dropped 2 bases and J dropped 5 bases, with 11 bases sitting between them. Germline CDR1 is SGHVS and CDR2 is FQNEAQ. The CDR3 spans 14 residues. CDR3 region: CASSLKGEGDTQYF. In DNA form, the CDR3 reads TGTGCCAGCAGCTTAAAGGGTGAAGGAGATACGCAGTATTTT.

This chain joins TRBV12-3 or TRBV12-4 and TRBJ2-7, with D perhaps matching TRBD2 (5 bases). Trimming removed 2 bases at V and 7 bases at J, with 12 bases between. CDR3 length equals 13 residues. CDR3 nucleotides: TGTGCCAGCAGTTTATTTTCGGGGTTAGAGCAGTACTTC. This gives the protein CASSLFSGLEQYF.

In regard to this clone: At the DNA level, this CDR3 is encoded by other sequences in the same sample as well. The chain uses TRBV19 and TRBJ1-1; no clear D gene. This CDR3 is built from 12 residues. Germline lookup yields CDR1 LNHDA and CDR2 SQIVND (reference sequence). V lost 4 bases and J lost 4, with 7 bases in between. For the CDR3, the DNA is TGTGCCAGTAGTAATCGGGGCACTGAAGCTTTCTTT. Translating gives CASSNRGTEAFF.

V is TRBV27 and J is TRBJ1-5, with 9 bases lining up with TRBD1. This CDR3 is 15 amino acids long. The germline gives CDR1 MNHEY, CDR2 SMNVEV (reference sequence). The V segment lost 8 bases and the J segment 5 bases; nucleotides outside the gene matches: 10. As DNA, the CDR3 is TGTGCCAGCCGTGCGCTGGGACAGGGCGATCAGCCCCAGCATTTT. This gives the protein CASRALGQGDQPQHF.

V gene TRBV19 combines with J gene TRBJ2-5; unclear D gene. CDR1 and CDR2 from the germline V gene are LNHDA and SQIVND (reference sequence). This CDR3 is 14 amino acids long. V was shortened by 7 bases and J by 2 bases, with 14 bases between the two germline ends. The DNA of the CDR3 is TGTGCCAGTAAACCAGCCCTCTTACAAGAGACCCAGTACTTC. It translates to CASKPALLQETQYF.